The clone carrying this TCR beta chain was counted many times. This sample stems from a study of prognosis after radiotherapy for stage I lung cancer. Across the study: Stage I non-small cell lung cancer patients were enrolled between April 2018 and 2019.

The authors amplified TCR beta CDR3 from genomic DNA using two-round multiplex PCR. Each TRBV and TRBJ gene had its own primer in the first PCR round. MiXCR, applied by TCRdb to the multiplex PCR reads, yields one record per CDR3 protein. The sample has fewer than 50,000 distinct CDR3 sequences, around 22% seen once. Germline V gene lookup returns CDR1 SGHTA and CDR2 FQGNSA. Trimming cost V 0 bases and J 6 bases, with 14 bases left between them. The CDR3 consists of 15 residues. The gene calls are TRBV7-2 and TRBJ1-1, with D possibly TRBD1 on 5 matching bases. The specimen was PBMCs, collected before or after stereotactic body radiation therapy (not recorded which). The receptor was isolated from a donor aged 50 or older with non-small cell lung cancer. DNA for the CDR3: TGTGCCAGCAGCTTAGCGGCTGGGGGGATTGCTGAAGCTTTCTTT. Its protein product is CASSLAAGGIAEAFF.